The source of this T cell receptor (beta chain) is a study of blood T cells in healthy people across ages. Together with a sample-barcoded 5' primer, a J-beta primer mix was included in a second PCR lasting about 6 to 11 cycles. TCRdb recomputed calls from the 5' RACE reads with MiXCR, one row per CDR3 protein. The data hold 650,000 to 800,000 distinct CDR3 sequences, with under 55% observed a single time. Points on this clonotype: A much larger clone lies a single base off, so this may be a read error.

The V gene's germline CDR1 is DFQATT and CDR2 SNEGSKA (reference sequence). Deletions cut 8 bases from V and 0 bases from J, with 14 bases between. This CDR3 is built from 14 residues. The sequenced sample consisted of blood. The receptor was derived from a man aged 55-75 years in good health. V is TRBV20-1 and J is TRBJ2-1; the D gene is possibly TRBD2 (5 bases). CDR3 sequence (DNA): TGCAGTACTTCCGGACTCATCTCCTACAATGAGCAGTTCTTC. This gives the protein CSTSGLISYNEQFF.